A selection of T cell receptor beta chains follows, all from one sample in a study of blood T cell repertoires in COVID-19. The table came from immunoSEQ multiplex PCR; TCRdb's copy has only in-frame clones and leaves some out. The sample records roughly 430,000 clones, over 75% being singletons. Sequenced input: PBMCs or T cells enriched from blood (not recorded which). These receptors came from a woman between 18 and 29 years old who had been exposed to COVID-19. CDR3s include the opening cysteine and the closing phenylalanine or tryptophan. The D gene is left open where the match is weak. For some rows the clone size is stated as once, few or many, or as a class when expanded; others skip it.

TRBJ1-5 | TRBV7-8 | TRBD1 | few | CASSLGQGGTQPQHF | TGTGCCAGCAGCTTAGGACAGGGGGGTACTCAGCCCCAGCATTTT
TRBJ2-1 | TRBV27 | TRBD2 | - | CASSTLVSQAGGGYDNEQFF | TGTGCCAGCAGTACCCTCGTCTCTCAGGCGGGAGGGGGTTACGACAATGAGCAGTTCTTC
TRBJ2-3 | TRBV18 | - | - | CASSPQHTDTQYF | TGTGCCAGCTCACCACAGCACACAGATACGCAGTATTTT
TRBJ1-3 | TRBV2 | - | - | CASREGKSSGNTIYF | TGTGCCAGCAGGGAGGGAAAGTCCTCTGGAAACACCATATATTTT
TRBJ1-4 | TRBV7-9 | TRBD1 | - | CASSLPQTGHEKLFF | TGTGCCAGCAGCCTTCCCCAGACAGGGCACGAAAAACTGTTTTTT
TRBJ2-2 | TRBV5-1 | - | few | CASSLSGNTGELFF | TGCGCCAGCAGCTTGTCAGGAAACACCGGGGAGCTGTTTTTT
TRBJ1-2 | TRBV13 | - | once | CASSLAGSYGYTF | TGTGCCAGCAGCTTAGCGGGAAGCTATGGCTACACCTTC
TRBJ2-1 | TRBV10-3 | TRBD2 | - | CAISFRGELIADEYNEQFF | TGTGCCATATCATTTCGGGGGGAACTCATAGCGGATGAATACAATGAGCAGTTCTTC
TRBJ2-1 | TRBV27 | TRBD2 | - | CASSFGASGSSPYNEQFF | TGTGCCAGCAGTTTCGGCGCTAGCGGGAGTAGCCCCTACAATGAGCAGTTCTTC
TRBJ1-3 | TRBV9 | - | - | CASSVGPGTGGNTIYF | TGTGCCAGCAGCGTAGGGCCAGGCACTGGGGGAAACACCATATATTTT
TRBJ2-7 | TRBV14 | TRBD2 | - | CASSRLAGSYEQYF | TGTGCCAGCAGCCGACTAGCGGGCTCCTACGAGCAGTACTTC
TRBJ2-1 | TRBV2 | TRBD2 | - | CASSPLAGLGNEQFF | TGTGCCAGCAGTCCACTAGCGGGACTTGGAAATGAGCAGTTCTTC
TRBJ2-1 | TRBV29-1 | - | - | CSVEWLDLNSYNEQFF | TGCAGCGTTGAATGGCTTGATCTTAATTCCTACAATGAGCAGTTCTTC
TRBJ1-2 | TRBV30 | - | - | CAWSEGYGYTF | TGTGCCTGGAGTGAGGGGTATGGCTACACCTTC
TRBJ2-1 | TRBV5-1 | TRBD2 | - | CASSLGSSGGLNEQFF | TGCGCCAGCAGCTTGGGAAGTAGCGGGGGCCTCAATGAGCAGTTCTTC
TRBJ2-5 | TRBV11-2 | - | - | CASSTEALGGQYF | TGTGCCAGCAGCACAGAGGCATTGGGGGGCCAGTACTTC
TRBJ2-1 | TRBV24-1 | - | once | CATSDPGILEQFF | TGTGCCACCAGTGACCCGGGAATCCTTGAGCAGTTCTTC
TRBJ2-7 | TRBV6-5 | TRBD1 | - | CASSYSGDRAYEQYF | TGTGCCAGCAGTTACTCCGGGGACAGGGCCTACGAGCAGTACTTC
TRBJ2-7 | TRBV5-6 | TRBD1 | - | CASSSGTGPTKGYF | TGTGCCAGCAGCTCTGGGACAGGTCCAACGAAAGGGTACTTC
TRBJ2-7 | TRBV10-1 | TRBD2 | once | CASGAGSSYEQYF | TGCGCCAGCGGAGCGGGGTCCTCCTACGAGCAGTACTTC
TRBJ1-2 | TRBV30 | TRBD1 | - | CAWRNRGFYGYTF | TGTGCCTGGAGGAACAGGGGCTTCTATGGCTACACCTTC
TRBJ1-5 | TRBV4-1 | - | - | CASSQEASGEGQPQHF | TGCGCCAGCAGCCAAGAGGCCTCAGGGGAAGGTCAGCCCCAGCATTTT
TRBJ1-6 | TRBV7-2 | - | - | CASSLGGGVSSPLHF | TGTGCCAGCAGCTTAGGCGGAGGAGTAAGTTCACCCCTCCACTTT
TRBJ1-1 | TRBV6-5 | TRBD1 | few | CASTTQGASEAFF | TGTGCCAGCACCACCCAGGGGGCGAGTGAAGCTTTCTTT
TRBJ2-5 | TRBV28 | TRBD2 | - | CASSLEGLEVRETQYF | TGTGCCAGCAGTTTAGAGGGACTAGAAGTTCGGGAGACCCAGTACTTC
TRBJ2-3 | TRBV5-6 | - | - | CASSRSGLSTDTQYF | TGTGCCAGCAGCCGGAGCGGGCTCAGCACAGATACGCAGTATTTT
TRBJ2-7 | TRBV5-6 | - | - | CASSLAEPGYYEQYF | TGTGCCAGCAGCTTGGCCGAGCCGGGATACTACGAGCAGTACTTC
TRBJ2-7 | TRBV6-2/TRBV6-3 | - | - | CASSYSSIWWDTYSGTYEQYF | TGTGCCAGCAGTTACTCGTCTATATGGTGGGACACCTACTCCGGGACCTACGAGCAGTACTTC
TRBJ1-2 | TRBV5-1 | - | once | CASSLEGGANYGYTF | TGCGCCAGCAGCTTGGAAGGGGGGGCTAACTATGGCTACACCTTC
TRBJ2-3 | TRBV4-2 | - | many | CASSQDRQATDTQYF | TGTGCCAGCAGCCAAGATCGGCAGGCCACAGATACGCAGTATTTT
TRBJ2-6 | TRBV27 | - | - | CASSLARAHSGANVLTF | TGTGCCAGCAGTTTAGCCAGGGCGCACTCTGGGGCCAACGTCCTGACTTTC
TRBJ2-7 | TRBV13 | - | - | CASSSVHGGGGSYEQYF | TGTGCCAGCAGCTCTGTCCATGGGGGCGGCGGCTCCTACGAGCAGTACTTC
TRBJ2-3 | TRBV10-3 | TRBD2 | - | CAIRGTRTDLDTQYF | TGTGCCATCAGGGGGACTAGGACAGATTTAGATACGCAGTATTTT
TRBJ2-7 | TRBV28 | TRBD2 | - | CASSPLLGLAGGEQYF | TGTGCCAGCAGTCCTCTTTTGGGACTAGCGGGAGGCGAGCAGTACTTC
TRBJ1-3 | TRBV30 | - | - | CAWDRGAGNTIYF | TGTGCCTGGGACCGCGGGGCGGGAAACACCATATATTTT
TRBJ2-7 | TRBV27 | TRBD1 | - | CASSPTGGAYEQYF | TGTGCCAGCAGTCCGACAGGGGGCGCCTACGAGCAGTACTTC
TRBJ2-5 | TRBV4-2 | - | - | CASSQGGAKQYF | TGTGCCAGCAGCCAAGGTGGGGCTAAACAGTACTTC
TRBJ2-1 | TRBV27 | - | few | CASSRDSSLSYNEQFF | TGTGCCAGCAGTCGGGACTCCAGCCTCTCCTACAATGAGCAGTTCTTC
TRBJ2-7 | TRBV20-1 | TRBD2 | - | CSASLPAYLAGVSYEQYF | TGCAGTGCTAGTCTACCAGCATATCTAGCGGGAGTAAGCTACGAGCAGTACTTC
TRBJ2-1 | TRBV5-1 | TRBD1 | - | CASSLEGTGGNEQFF | TGCGCCAGCAGCTTGGAAGGGACAGGGGGCAATGAGCAGTTCTTC
TRBJ2-7 | TRBV7-7 | TRBD2 | - | CASSLGGRSDEQYF | TGTGCCAGCAGCTTAGGCGGGAGAAGTGACGAGCAGTACTTC
TRBJ2-7 | TRBV7-9 | - | few | CASSPHRTRSSYEQYF | TGTGCCAGCAGCCCTCACCGGACTCGGAGCTCCTACGAGCAGTACTTC
TRBJ2-6 | TRBV5-1 | - | - | CASSLDRGANVLTF | TGCGCCAGCAGCTTGGATCGTGGGGCCAACGTCCTGACTTTC
TRBJ1-5 | TRBV2 | - | - | CASSLPSNQPQHF | TGTGCCAGCAGTCTCCCTTCCAATCAGCCCCAGCATTTT
TRBJ1-5 | TRBV20-1 | - | - | CSASDLNQPQHF | TGCAGTGCTAGTGATCTAAATCAGCCCCAGCATTTT
TRBJ2-5 | TRBV28 | - | - | CASTPHRDQETQYF | TGTGCCAGCACCCCTCACAGGGACCAAGAGACCCAGTACTTC
TRBJ1-5 | TRBV15 | TRBD1 | - | CATSKIQGSQHF | TGTGCCACCAGCAAAATACAGGGGTCCCAGCATTTT
TRBJ1-1 | TRBV21-1 | - | once | CASSKDKGCTEAFF | TGTGCCAGCAGCAAAGATAAGGGGTGCACTGAAGCTTTCTTT